The source of this T cell receptor (beta chain) is a study of beta chain features in type 1 diabetes. The sequenced template was cDNA made from the entire isolated RNA. The repertoire was sequenced with immunoSEQ multiplex PCR; TCRdb's copy has only in-frame clones and lacks some. The profile shows 40,000 to 65,000 clones, just under 65% of them singletons. Notes on the study in general: Type 1 diabetes patients showed a moderate but significant shortening of TCRB CDR3s in all four CD4+ subsets.

Comments on this clone: Antigen specificity is unknown.

V was clipped by 4 bases and J by 4 bases; unmatched bases: 8. From germline, CDR1 is LNHDA and CDR2 SQIVND (reference sequence). There are 15 residues in the CDR3. The sequence was collected from a woman in her thirties with type 1 diabetes. The chain employs TRBV19 and TRBJ1-1; 8 bases align to TRBD1. Sequencing used stem cell memory CD4+ T cells from blood. The CDR3 reads CASSTGQAPGTEAFF. DNA of the CDR3: TGTGCCAGTAGTACGGGACAGGCGCCTGGCACTGAAGCTTTCTTT.